This T cell receptor (beta chain) comes out of a study of T cells in Graves' hyperthyroidism and ophthalmopathy. Study in general: Peripheral blood was taken when the disease was first diagnosed, before any treatment began.

Thyroid ultrasound and orbital computed tomography, with clinical symptoms and serum thyroxine and TRAb, informed diagnoses. From RNA transcripts, TCR beta CDR3 regions were amplified. A set of HTBI primers served as the primers for a first-round RT-PCR of the TCR CDR3. TCRdb processed the multiplex PCR reads anew with MiXCR; each CDR3 protein has one entry. The table records hundreds of thousands of distinct CDR3 sequences, roughly a quarter of them present only once. CDR1 is MNHNS and CDR2 is SASEGT in the germline V gene. This CDR3 contains 17 residues. Trimming removed 7 bases from V and 7 bases from J; junction bases left unmatched: 18.

Sequencing was performed on blood. The chain links TRBV6-1 to TRBJ2-7, with TRBD2 matching over 11 bases. This receptor was obtained from a woman aged 25 to 45 with Graves' ophthalmopathy. The CDR3 nucleotides read TGTGCCAGCACTCCCGGAGCGTTTAGCGGGAGGGGCCGTGAGCAGTACTTC. Amino acids: CASTPGAFSGRGREQYF.